This TCR beta chain was retrieved from a study of blood T cells in healthy people across ages. This CDR3 region has 14 residues. Per germline, CDR1 MNHEY and CDR2 SMNVEV (reference sequence). The use of a sample-barcoded 5' primer and a J-beta primer mix characterized a second PCR of roughly 6 to 12 cycles. Every cDNA molecule bore a tag from a template-switch adaptor containing 12 random nucleotides. From the 5' RACE reads, TCRdb called clonotypes with MiXCR, one entry per CDR3 protein. The sample includes approximately 800,000 distinct CDR3 sequences, roughly 24% of them seen just once. This clonotype was seen a handful of times. This same sample was also part of a study on T cells of mothers and their children. This second study says: Extraction yielded RNA that went, in full, into cDNA synthesis at about 1.5 ug per 15 ul. The effect of thymic selection on TCR recombination output is similar between related and unrelated pairs.

This TCR was recovered from a boy younger than 18 in good health. Sequencing used blood. The chain joins TRBV27 to TRBJ2-1, with 9 bases matching TRBD1. The DNA end is more similar to TRBJ2-7, so the J call may be wrong. In nucleotides, the CDR3 is TGTGCCAGCAGTCACCGACAGGGGGCCTACGAGCAGTACTTC. Protein product: CASSHRQGAYEQYF.